The rows below give T cell receptor beta chains drawn from one sample of a study of T-cell reconstitution after alpha-beta-depleted transplantation in children. TCRdb reprocessed the PCR reads via MiXCR and lists one record per CDR3 protein. The sample includes roughly 300,000 distinct CDR3 sequences, nearly 10% seen only once; the top ten take around 10%. The specimen comprised PBMCs from the stem cell graft donor, sampled from the stem cell graft. The receptors shown here come from a human donor who donated a stem cell graft to a child with SCID. CDR3s include the opening cysteine and the closing phenylalanine or tryptophan. D genes are given only for firm matches. The size of a clone is reported for some rows only, either as once, few or many, or as a class for expanded clones.

d_call | j_call | v_call | clone_size | cdr3_nt | cdr3_aa
TRBD1 | TRBJ1-1 | TRBV5-4 | few | TGTGCCAGCAGCTTGGACAGGGGGCGCATTGAGGACACTGAAGCTTTCTTT | CASSLDRGRIEDTEAFF
TRBD2 | TRBJ2-5 | TRBV5-1 | many | TGCGCCAGCAGCCCATCTGAGACAGCGGGGAACCAAGAGACCCAGTACTTC | CASSPSETAGNQETQYF
. | TRBJ2-3 | TRBV5-1 | few | TGCGCCAGCAGCTTGACCCAGGTTATAGATACGCAGTATTTT | CASSLTQVIDTQYF
. | TRBJ1-6 | TRBV7-9 | . | TGTGCCAGCAGCTTAGCTGACACTCCCTATAATTCACCCCTCCACTTT | CASSLADTPYNSPLHF
. | TRBJ2-7 | TRBV29-1 | few | TGCAGCGTTGAAGAGGCAGGGAGTTCCTACGAGCAGTACTTC | CSVEEAGSSYEQYF
. | TRBJ2-5 | TRBV5-1 | many | TGCGCCAGCAGCTTGGATGGGGGGCCTTACCAAGAGACCCAGTACTTC | CASSLDGGPYQETQYF
. | TRBJ2-7 | TRBV28 | many | TGTGCCAGCAGTTTTTCTGCCTACGAGCAGTACTTC | CASSFSAYEQYF
. | TRBJ1-6 | TRBV20-1 | many | TGCAGTGCTAGGGGGGGGCTTTCCTATAATTCACCCCTCCACTTT | CSARGGLSYNSPLHF
. | TRBJ2-5 | TRBV10-1 | few | TGCGCCAGCAGTAGTGGATTCCAAGAGACCCAGTACTTC | CASSSGFQETQYF
. | TRBJ2-1 | TRBV29-1 | . | TGCAGCGTTGATCGTGGGGGCACCTCCTACAATGAGCAGTTCTTC | CSVDRGGTSYNEQFF
. | TRBJ1-4 | TRBV29-1 | many | TGCAGCGTCGTACAGGGTAATGAAAAACTGTTTTTT | CSVVQGNEKLFF
. | TRBJ1-4 | TRBV10-2 | . | TGCGCCAGCAGTGAGCAGGGAGAAAAACTGTTTTTT | CASSEQGEKLFF
TRBD1 | TRBJ2-6 | TRBV5-1 | . | TGCGCCAGCAGCCCTACCTCGCCGGACAGGGTTTGGGCCAACGTCCTGACTTTC | CASSPTSPDRVWANVLTF
TRBD1 | TRBJ2-7 | TRBV10-3 | few | TGTGCCATTAGGACAGGGGGAAGAAGAGGTTCCTACGAGCAGTACTTC | CAIRTGGRRGSYEQYF
TRBD2 | TRBJ2-5 | TRBV11-2 | few | TGTGCCAGCAGCTTAGTGACTAGCGGGATCCAAGAGACCCAGTACTTC | CASSLVTSGIQETQYF
TRBD2 | TRBJ2-1 | TRBV6-4 | . | TGTGCCAGCAGTGACTCGAGGACTAGCTGGGGTAATGAGCAGTTCTTC | CASSDSRTSWGNEQFF
TRBD2 | TRBJ2-3 | TRBV2 | many | TGTGCCAGCAGTGAAGGAACCCTAGCGGGGGGGCAAGATACGCAGTATTTT | CASSEGTLAGGQDTQYF
. | TRBJ1-1 | TRBV5-1 | few | TGCGCCAGCAGCTTGGCCACAGGATCTGAAGCTTTCTTT | CASSLATGSEAFF
. | TRBJ2-7 | TRBV5-1 | many | TGCGCCAGCAGCTTACCTGGGACCTCCTACGAGCAGTACTTC | CASSLPGTSYEQYF
TRBD1 | TRBJ1-5 | TRBV20-1 | many | TGCAGTGCTCTACAGGGGGCGGGTAGCAATCAGCCCCAGCATTTT | CSALQGAGSNQPQHF
. | TRBJ2-5 | TRBV18 | . | TGTGCCAGCTCGCTAGGACAGTTACCTCAAGAGACCCAGTACTTC | CASSLGQLPQETQYF
. | TRBJ1-3 | TRBV6-5 | many | TGTGCCAGCACGGAGGGCTCTGGAAACACCATATATTTT | CASTEGSGNTIYF
TRBD1 | TRBJ2-3 | TRBV28 | few | TGTGCCAGCAGTTTTAGGGACAGGCTAACGCAGTATTTT | CASSFRDRLTQYF
. | TRBJ2-5 | TRBV5-5 | few | TGTGCCAGCAGCTTGTTGGGGGGCCGGGAGACCCAGTACTTC | CASSLLGGRETQYF
TRBD2 | TRBJ2-1 | TRBV29-1 | . | TGCAGCGTTCCGAGGAGCGGGGGGCCTAGCGGTGAGCAGTTCTTC | CSVPRSGGPSGEQFF
. | TRBJ2-7 | TRBV7-6 | . | TGTGCCAGCAGCTTAAGGTGGGGCAGCGAGCAGTACTTC | CASSLRWGSEQYF
TRBD1 | TRBJ2-1 | TRBV7-9 | . | TGTGCCAGCAGCCAGGGACAGTACAATGAGCAGTTCTTC | CASSQGQYNEQFF
TRBD2 | TRBJ2-1 | TRBV20-1 | few | TGCAGTGCTAGGCCTAGCGGGGGGTGGAATGAGCAGTTCTTC | CSARPSGGWNEQFF
TRBD2 | TRBJ2-7 | TRBV6-4 | . | TGTGCCAGCAGGTGGACTAGCGGGTACGAGCAGTACTTC | CASRWTSGYEQYF
TRBD2 | TRBJ2-1 | TRBV12-3/TRBV12-4 | . | TGTGCCAGCAGTCAGACTAGCCGGGAGCAGTTCTTC | CASSQTSREQFF
TRBD2 | TRBJ2-7 | TRBV12-3/TRBV12-4 | few | TGTGCCAGCAGCCCGCGGGGGGCGTTCTACGAGCAGTACTTC | CASSPRGAFYEQYF
. | TRBJ2-2 | TRBV18 | few | TGTGCCAGCTCACCAGACGGCCACACCGGGGAGCTGTTTTTT | CASSPDGHTGELFF
. | TRBJ2-1 | TRBV20-1 | few | TGCAGTGCCGCTAGGGTCGGTGAGCAGTTCTTC | CSAARVGEQFF
. | TRBJ1-1 | TRBV12-3/TRBV12-4 | many | TGTGCCAGCAGTCCCCTTGGGGGCCGAGCTTTCTTT | CASSPLGGRAFF
. | TRBJ2-3 | TRBV3-1 | . | TGTGCCTCCAGCCAACTGGGGCCAGGGACAGATACGCAGTATTTT | CASSQLGPGTDTQYF
. | TRBJ2-1 | TRBV20-1 | few | TGCAGTGCTAGAGCCGCCAGGAGGGATGAGCAGTTCTTC | CSARAARRDEQFF
. | TRBJ1-2 | TRBV7-9 | . | TGTGCCAGCAGCTCATGGGGCGCAGCATCCGGCTACACCTTC | CASSSWGAASGYTF
. | TRBJ2-2 | TRBV5-1 | . | TGCGCCAGCAGCTTGACAGGAGCCTGGAACACCGGGGAGCTGTTTTTT | CASSLTGAWNTGELFF
TRBD2 | TRBJ2-7 | TRBV5-1 | . | TGCGCCAGCAGCCTCCTTTCGAGCGGGGTACCCTACGAGCAGTACTTC | CASSLLSSGVPYEQYF
TRBD1 | TRBJ1-3 | TRBV18 | few | TGTGCCAGCTCATCACGGACAGGCGTGACTGGAAACACCATATATTTT | CASSSRTGVTGNTIYF
TRBD2 | TRBJ2-2 | TRBV12-3/TRBV12-4 | . | TGTGCCAGCAGTCTTCCCGGACTAGCGGGGGACACCGGGGAGCTGTTTTTT | CASSLPGLAGDTGELFF
. | TRBJ2-1 | TRBV7-3 | . | TGTGCCAGCAGCCCTACACCGGTTTGGGAGCAGTTCTTC | CASSPTPVWEQFF
TRBD1 | TRBJ1-6 | TRBV12-3/TRBV12-4 | . | TGTGCCAGCAGTTTAAGGACAGGGGGTTCACCCCTCCACTTT | CASSLRTGGSPLHF
TRBD2 | TRBJ2-1 | TRBV2 | many | TGTGCCAGCAATTTCGGACTAGCCGGCAATGAGCAGTTCTTC | CASNFGLAGNEQFF
. | TRBJ2-7 | TRBV18 | . | TGTGCCAGCTCACCCCTTGACAGAGCCTACGAGCAGTACTTC | CASSPLDRAYEQYF
. | TRBJ1-5 | TRBV5-1 | many | TGCGCCAGCAGCCCCGAGGGGTTCCAGCCCCAGCATTTT | CASSPEGFQPQHF
TRBD1 | TRBJ1-2 | TRBV20-1 | many | TGCAGTGCTACCTCCGGGACAGGAGCTAACTATGGCTACACCTTC | CSATSGTGANYGYTF
. | TRBJ2-3 | TRBV10-1 | few | TGCGCCAGCAGTGAGAGGCCAGGGCTTAGCACAGATACGCAGTATTTT | CASSERPGLSTDTQYF
. | TRBJ2-7 | TRBV25-1 | few | TGTGCCAGTAGACCTACAGGATTCTCTAACTCCGAGCAGTACTTC | CASRPTGFSNSEQYF